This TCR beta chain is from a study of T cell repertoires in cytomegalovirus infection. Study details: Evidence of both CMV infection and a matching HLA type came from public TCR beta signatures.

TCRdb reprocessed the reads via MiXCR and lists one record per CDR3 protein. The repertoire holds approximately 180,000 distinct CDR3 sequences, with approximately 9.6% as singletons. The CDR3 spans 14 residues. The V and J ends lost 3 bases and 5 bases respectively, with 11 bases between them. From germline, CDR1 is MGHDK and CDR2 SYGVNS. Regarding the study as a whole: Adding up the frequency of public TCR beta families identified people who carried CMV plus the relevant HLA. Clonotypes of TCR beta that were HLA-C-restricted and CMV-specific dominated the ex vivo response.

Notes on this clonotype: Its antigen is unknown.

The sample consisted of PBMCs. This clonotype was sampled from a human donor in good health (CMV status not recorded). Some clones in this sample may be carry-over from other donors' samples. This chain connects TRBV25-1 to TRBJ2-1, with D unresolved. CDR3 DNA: TGTGCCAGCAGTGAGCCGTCCGGGCACAATGAGCAGTTCTTC. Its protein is CASSEPSGHNEQFF. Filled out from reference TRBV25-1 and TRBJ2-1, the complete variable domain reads EADIYQTPRYLVIGTGKKITLECSQTMGHDKMYWYQQDPGMELHLIHYSYGVNSTEKGDLSSESTVSRIRTEHFPLTLESARPSHTSQYLCASSEPSGHNEQFFGPGTRLTVL.